Listed here are 28 T cell receptor beta chains from one sample, sequenced in a study of lung T cells in sarcoidosis with Löfgren's syndrome (dated by TCRdb to about 2017). The sequencer was an Illumina MiSeq. Through fastp at Q25 and MiXCR, TCRdb rebuilt clones from the public reads, retaining in-frame beta chains. Each entry is one CDR3 protein sequence, shown with its most common DNA and genes. This sample comprises 50,000 to 65,000 distinct CDR3 sequences, over 20% of them detected only once. Together, the top ten hold 2% to 2.5% of the sample. What was sequenced was CD4+ T cells from PBMCs. These receptors all come from a human donor with sarcoidosis (Löfgren's syndrome or another form), or a control subject (not recorded which).

This rearrangement joins TRBV10-3 to TRBJ1-2, with TRBD1 identical over 10 bases. Germline CDR1 reads ENHRY; CDR2 reads SYGVKD. The V gene end was trimmed by 6 bases and the J gene end by 3 bases; junction bases not matched to a gene: 4. The CDR3 covers 14 residues. The CDR3 coding sequence is TGTGCCATCAGGAGACAGGGGGCTGACTATGGCTACACCTTC. Translating it yields CAIRRQGADYGYTF.

The gene calls are TRBV11-3 and TRBJ2-3; 12 nucleotides match TRBD2. Trimming took 5 bases from V and 4 from J; bases not matched to a gene: 13. The CDR3 is 18 residues long. Germline CDR1 reads SGHNT; CDR2 reads YENEEA. In nucleotides, the CDR3 is TGTGCCAGCAGCCTGGGACTAGCGGGCGCTCCTACTTCAGATACGCAGTATTTT. This encodes CASSLGLAGAPTSDTQYF.

This clonotype was counted ten times or more. This chain connects TRBV6-1 to TRBJ2-1, with TRBD2 matching 8 bases. Trimming cost V 5 bases and J 7 bases; bases outside gene matches: 10. CDR3 length: 15 residues. The germline CDR1 and CDR2 sequences are MNHNS and SASEGT. Here the CDR3 DNA reads TGTGCCAGCAGTCCCAGGCGGGGGGCAGATAATGAGCAGTTCTTC. Its translation is CASSPRRGADNEQFF.

This clonotype was counted many times. This chain links TRBV20-1 with TRBJ2-7; D unresolved. Germline loops: CDR1 DFQATT, CDR2 SNEGSKA (reference sequence). This CDR3 has 13 residues. V shed 5 bases and J shed 4 bases, with 15 bases lying between them. The DNA of the CDR3 is TGCAGTGCTCGTCGAGGCCAGAGATACGAGCAGTACGTC. This translates into CSARRGQRYEQYV.

On this clonotype: Compared with germline, one end of the junction differs, possibly owing to a read error. CDR3: CTISERTGSNQPQHF. DNA of the CDR3: TGTACCATCAGTGAGAGGACAGGTAGCAATCAGCCCCAGCATTTT. The chain uses TRBV10-3 and TRBJ1-5; 7 nucleotides align to TRBD1. The germline V gene has CDR1 ENHRY and CDR2 SYGVKD. CDR3 size: 15 residues.

Many counts were recorded for this clonotype. V is TRBV28 and J is TRBJ2-4, with TRBD1 matching 10 bases. Germline V gene sequence: CDR1 MDHEN, CDR2 SYDVKM. The V and J ends lost 3 bases and 9 bases, in that order; junction bases with no gene match: 8. The CDR3 covers 15 residues. The CDR3 nucleotides are TGTGCCAGCAGTTTGCGCGGGACAGGGGCGGCCATTCAGTACTTC. It is translated as CASSLRGTGAAIQYF.

V gene TRBV27 combines with J gene TRBJ1-2; unclear D gene. The germline V gene encodes CDR1 MNHEY and CDR2 SMNVEV (reference sequence). V gave up 4 bases and J gave up 4 bases, with 13 bases separating them. The CDR3 is made up of 14 amino acids. The CDR3 sequence: CASSSGGWIYGYTF. In nucleotides, the CDR3 is TGTGCCAGCAGTTCAGGTGGGTGGATCTATGGCTACACCTTC.

About this clonotype itself: Being one base from a much bigger clone, this may be a read error. The chain employs TRBV20-1 and TRBJ1-5, with D possibly matching TRBD1 (6 bases). The germline gives CDR1 DFQATT, CDR2 SNEGSKA (reference sequence). The CDR3 is made up of 13 amino acids. CDR3 in DNA: TGCAGTGCAAGGGGGACGGTAAATCATCCCCAGCATTTT. It yields the protein CSARGTVNHPQHF.

In this sample, this clonotype turned up many times. This chain connects TRBV7-9 to TRBJ2-1, with 7 bases that match TRBD1. Germline CDR1 and CDR2: SEHNR and FQNEAQ (reference sequence). With 2 bases clipped from V and 6 bases from J, the junction kept 1 base outside the gene matches. The CDR3 contains 13 residues. CDR3 bases: TGTGCCAGCAGCTTAACAGGGGTCAATGAGCAGTTCTTC. Residues: CASSLTGVNEQFF.

At least ten counts were recorded for this clonotype. This chain joins TRBV6-6 and TRBJ2-1; maybe TRBD1 (6 bases). The germline V gene has CDR1 MNHNY and CDR2 SVGAGI (reference sequence). V shed 2 bases and J shed 5 bases, with 10 bases lying between them. The CDR3 totals 14 residues. This CDR3 is CASSYHGTNNEQFF. The CDR3 region has the DNA TGTGCCAGCAGTTACCACGGGACAAACAATGAGCAGTTCTTC.

This clonotype was counted a few times. The chain combines TRBV2 with TRBJ1-5; D remains unclear. V lost 4 bases and J 6 bases, leaving 13 bases between the germline ends. The CDR3 consists of 14 residues. Germline V lookup: CDR1 SNHLY, CDR2 FYNNEI. The CDR3 coding sequence is TGTGCCAGCAGTGTGGGCAGGCATCCTCAGCCCCAGCATTTT. It encodes CASSVGRHPQPQHF.

This clonotype was seen repeatedly, ten times or more. V is TRBV7-2 and J is TRBJ1-5; no clear D gene. The CDR3 runs 14 residues. Germline CDR1 reads SGHTA; CDR2 reads FQGNSA. V lost 5 bases to trimming and J lost 0 bases, with 8 bases between them. This CDR3 is CASSPYYSNQPQHF. For the CDR3, the DNA is TGTGCCAGCAGCCCCTACTATAGCAATCAGCCCCAGCATTTT.

This clonotype was detected a few times. This chain uses TRBV19 with TRBJ2-2, with 9 bases fitting TRBD1. The CDR3 is 13 amino acids. Trimming cost V 5 bases and J 6 bases; bases outside gene matches: 1. Per germline, CDR1 LNHDA and CDR2 SQIVND (reference sequence). CDR3 in amino acids: CASSGTGSGELFF. The CDR3 DNA follows: TGTGCCAGTAGTGGGACAGGGTCCGGGGAGCTGTTTTTT. Supplemented by reference TRBV19 and TRBJ2-2, the full variable domain reads DGGITQSPKYLFRKEGQNVTLSCEQNLNHDAMYWYRQDPGQGLRLIYYSQIVNDFQKGDIAEGYSVSREKKESFPLTVTSAQKNPTAFYLCASSGTGSGELFFGEGSRLTVL.

This clonotype showed up many times. The chain employs TRBV6-1 and TRBJ2-7; D is uncertain. In germline, CDR1 is MNHNS, CDR2 SASEGT. V was shortened by 4 bases and J by 2 bases, with 6 bases between the two germline ends. This CDR3 spans 12 amino acids. DNA for the CDR3: TGTGCCAGCAGTGGAGACACCTACGAGCAGTACGTC. Its translation is CASSGDTYEQYV.

The genes are TRBV15 and TRBJ2-3; a possible D gene is TRBD2 (6 bases). V was pared by 0 bases and J by 7 bases, with 23 bases between. Per germline, CDR1 LNHNV and CDR2 YYDKDF (reference sequence). The length of the CDR3 is 18 residues. CDR3 sequence (DNA): TGTGCCACCAGCAGAGAACTGGGTGGGAGGCCAGCGGGTTATACGCAGTATTTT. Protein sequence: CATSRELGGRPAGYTQYF.

The V gene is TRBV12-3 or TRBV12-4, the J gene TRBJ1-6, with D perhaps matching TRBD1 (5 bases). Trimming stripped 6 bases from V and 6 bases from J, with 15 bases between. CDR3 length: 15 residues. The chain's CDR3 is CASSRPGRVNSPLHF. The CDR3 DNA sequence: TGTGCCAGCAGCCGACCGGGACGTGTTAATTCACCCCTCCACTTT.

This clonotype was detected only a few times. The V call is TRBV11-3, the J call TRBJ2-3, with 10 bases aligning to TRBD2. Trimming at V came to 5 bases and at J to 5 bases, leaving 7 bases not matched to a gene. CDR3 length: 15 amino acids. From germline, CDR1 is SGHNT and CDR2 YENEEA. This CDR3 is CASSQSGGALDTQYF. DNA for the CDR3: TGTGCCAGCAGCCAAAGCGGGGGGGCCTTAGATACGCAGTATTTT.

The table lists this clonotype with many counts. The V call is TRBV4-1, the J call TRBJ1-1, with D uncertain. This CDR3 has 15 residues. V lost 0 bases, J lost 0 bases, and 8 bases lay in between. CDR1 is MGHRA and CDR2 is YSYEKL in the germline V gene. The CDR3 coding sequence is TGCGCCAGCAGCCAAGATCCCCATATGAACACTGAAGCTTTCTTT. Translating gives CASSQDPHMNTEAFF.

In this sample, this clonotype turned up a few times. The rearrangement uses TRBV3-1 and TRBJ2-6, with D uncertain. There are 13 residues in the CDR3. Germline CDR1 and CDR2: LGHDT and YNNKEL (reference sequence). Between the trimmed V and J ends, which lost 4 bases and 3 bases, there was a span of 4 bases. CDR3 protein: CASSPYGANVLTF. CDR3 nucleotides: TGTGCCAGCAGCCCTTATGGGGCCAACGTCCTGACTTTC.

This chain links TRBV6-5 with TRBJ2-2; no clear D gene. CDR1 and CDR2 from the germline V gene are MNHEY and SVGAGI. CDR3 length equals 12 residues. V dropped 2 bases and J dropped 6 bases, with 4 bases sitting between them. CDR3 bases: TGTGCCAGCAGTTACAGCGCCGGGGAGCTGTTTTTT. Its protein is CASSYSAGELFF.

Of note for this clonotype: This may be a read error, as it is one base from a much larger clone. V and J are TRBV28 and TRBJ2-7; no firm D call. The CDR3 sequence is 13 residues long. The V end lost 3 bases, the J end lost 2 bases, and 8 bases lay between the germline ends. The V gene's germline CDR1 is MDHEN and CDR2 SYDVKM. The CDR3 bases are TGTGCCAGCAGTTTCGACGGTACCTACGAGCAGTACGTC. Residues: CASSFDGTYEQYV.

The chain uses TRBV14 and TRBJ2-7; D unclear. Deletions cut 4 bases from V and 6 bases from J, with 13 bases between. Germline CDR1 SGHDN, CDR2 FVKESK. The CDR3 contains 13 residues. CDR3 residues: CASSLWIDSEQYV. CDR3 bases: TGTGCCAGCAGCCTATGGATAGACTCCGAGCAGTACGTC.

This clonotype was observed many times. The chain links TRBV28 to TRBJ2-7; D is ambiguous. V lost 4 bases and J lost 4, with 5 bases in between. Germline V CDR1 and CDR2: MDHEN, SYDVKM. The CDR3 is 11 residues long. The CDR3 DNA follows: TGTGCCAGCAGTTCCCAGTACGAGCAGTACTTC. Translation gives CASSSQYEQYF.

For this clonotype: A junction end diverges from the germline sequence, so it may reflect a read error. The genes are TRBV7-2 and TRBJ2-1, with TRBD1 matching 10 bases. The CDR3 has 16 amino acids. Germline-derived CDR1 and CDR2 are SGHTA and FQGNSA. The chain's CDR3 is CASSLRGQGSYSEQFF. The CDR3 bases are TGTGCCAGCAGCCTACGGGGACAGGGGTCCTACAGTGAGCAGTTCTTC.

As concerns this clonotype: This may come from a read error, since a much larger clone is one base off. This chain joins TRBV6-1 and TRBJ2-5; D gene uncertain. This CDR3 is built from 14 residues. CDR1 is MNHNS, CDR2 SASEGT, per germline. The CDR3 DNA follows: TGCGCCAGCAGCCCGACAAGGAAGGTAGAGACCCAGTACTTC. Its translation: CASSPTRKVETQYF.

In regard to this clonotype: Since a much larger clone is just one base distant, this may be a read error. The chain joins TRBV10-3 to TRBJ1-6, with 10 bases fitting TRBD1. Germline V gene lookup returns CDR1 ENHRY and CDR2 SYGVKD. The CDR3 length is 15 residues. Losses at the gene ends were 5 bases for V and 12 bases for J; bases not matched to a gene: 10. The CDR3 is CAISSAGTGDLPLHF. The CDR3 DNA is TGTGCCATCAGTTCTGCCGGGACAGGGGACTTACCCCTCCACTTT.

The J gene is TRBJ1-3, the V gene TRBV3-1; D gene uncertain. CDR1 is LGHDT and CDR2 is YNNKEL in the germline V gene (reference sequence). Trimming cost V 1 base and J 3 bases, with 10 bases left between them. CDR3 size: 15 residues. CDR3 region: CASSQVGTDGNTIYF. CDR3 DNA: TGTGCCAGCAGCCAAGTGGGAACGGATGGAAACACCATATATTTT. The complete variable domain, with remaining parts taken from reference TRBV3-1 and TRBJ1-3, reads DTAVSQTPKYLVTQMGNDKSIKCEQNLGHDTMYWYKQDSKKFLKIMFSYNNKELIINETVPNRFSPKSPDKAHLNLHINSLELGDSAVYFCASSQVGTDGNTIYFGEGSWLTVV.

V and J are TRBV5-1 and TRBJ1-2; TRBD1 agrees at 8 bases. With 5 bases clipped from V and 6 bases from J, the junction kept 6 bases outside the gene matches. Germline V gene sequence: CDR1 SGHRS, CDR2 YFSETQ. This CDR3 spans 13 amino acids. The CDR3 spells CASRRATGDGYTF. CDR3 DNA: TGCGCCAGCAGACGGGCGACAGGGGATGGCTACACCTTC.